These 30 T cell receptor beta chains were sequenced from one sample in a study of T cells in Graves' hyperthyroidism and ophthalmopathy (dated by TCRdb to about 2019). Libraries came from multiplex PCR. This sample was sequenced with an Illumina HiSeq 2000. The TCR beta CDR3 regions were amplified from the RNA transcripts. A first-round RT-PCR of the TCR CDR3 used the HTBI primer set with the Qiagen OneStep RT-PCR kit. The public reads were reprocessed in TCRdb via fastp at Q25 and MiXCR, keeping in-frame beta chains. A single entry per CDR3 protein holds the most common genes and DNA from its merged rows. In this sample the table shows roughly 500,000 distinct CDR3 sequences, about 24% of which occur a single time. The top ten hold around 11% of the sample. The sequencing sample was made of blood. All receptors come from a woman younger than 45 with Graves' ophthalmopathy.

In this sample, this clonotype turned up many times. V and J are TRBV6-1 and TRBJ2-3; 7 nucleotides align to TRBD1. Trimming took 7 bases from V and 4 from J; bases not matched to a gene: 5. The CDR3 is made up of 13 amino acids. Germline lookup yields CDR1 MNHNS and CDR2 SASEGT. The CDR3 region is CASKLQGADTQYF. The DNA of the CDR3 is TGTGCCAGCAAGCTCCAGGGGGCAGATACGCAGTATTTT.

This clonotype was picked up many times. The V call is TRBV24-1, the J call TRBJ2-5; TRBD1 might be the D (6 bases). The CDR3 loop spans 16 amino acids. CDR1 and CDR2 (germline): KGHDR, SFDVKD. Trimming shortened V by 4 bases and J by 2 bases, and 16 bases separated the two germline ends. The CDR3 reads CATSDPHRDNQETQYF. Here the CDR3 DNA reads TGTGCCACCAGTGACCCACACCGGGACAATCAAGAGACCCAGTACTTC.

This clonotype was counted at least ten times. Here the CDR3 DNA reads TGCGCCAGCAGCTTGGGACGGGACGCGGAGACCCAGTACTTC. It translates to CASSLGRDAETQYF. This chain links TRBV5-1 with TRBJ2-5; D assignment may be TRBD1 or TRBD2 (5 bases each). CDR1 is SGHRS, CDR2 YFSETQ, per germline. Trimming removed 0 bases from V and 5 bases from J, with 11 bases in between. This CDR3 region has 14 residues. The entire variable domain, with the rest obtained from reference TRBV5-1 and TRBJ2-5, is as follows: KAGVTQTPRYLIKTRGQQVTLSCSPISGHRSVSWYQQTPGQGLQFLFEYFSETQRNKGNFPGRFSGRQFSNSRSEMNVSTLELGDSALYLCASSLGRDAETQYFGPGTRLLVL.

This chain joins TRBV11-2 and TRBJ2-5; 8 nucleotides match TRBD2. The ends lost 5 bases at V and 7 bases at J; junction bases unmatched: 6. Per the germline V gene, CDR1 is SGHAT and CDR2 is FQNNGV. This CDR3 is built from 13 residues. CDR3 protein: CASSPGLAGTQYF. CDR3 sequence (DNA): TGTGCCAGCAGCCCCGGACTAGCTGGGACCCAGTACTTC.

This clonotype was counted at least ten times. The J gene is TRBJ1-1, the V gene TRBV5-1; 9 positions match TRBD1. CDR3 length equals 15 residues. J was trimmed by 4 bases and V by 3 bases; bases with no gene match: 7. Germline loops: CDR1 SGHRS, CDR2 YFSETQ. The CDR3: CASSYDRGSVTEAFF. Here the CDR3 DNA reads TGCGCCAGCAGCTATGACAGGGGGAGTGTCACTGAAGCTTTCTTT.

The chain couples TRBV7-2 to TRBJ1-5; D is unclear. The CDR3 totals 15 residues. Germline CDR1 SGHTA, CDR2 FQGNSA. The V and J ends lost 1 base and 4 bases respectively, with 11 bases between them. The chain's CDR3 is CASSLVGRENQPQHF. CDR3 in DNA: TGTGCCAGCAGCTTAGTTGGTAGGGAGAATCAGCCCCAGCATTTT.

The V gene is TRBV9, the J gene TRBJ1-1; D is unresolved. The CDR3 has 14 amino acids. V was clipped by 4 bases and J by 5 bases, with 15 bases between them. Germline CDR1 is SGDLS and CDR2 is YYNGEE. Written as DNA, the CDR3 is TGTGCCAGCAGCCCGTTAGGGCAGCTAACTGAAGCTTTCTTT. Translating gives CASSPLGQLTEAFF.

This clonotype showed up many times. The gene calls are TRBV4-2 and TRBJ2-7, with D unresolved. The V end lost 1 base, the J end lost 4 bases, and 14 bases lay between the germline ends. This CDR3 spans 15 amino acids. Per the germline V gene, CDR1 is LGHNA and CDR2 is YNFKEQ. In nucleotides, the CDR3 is TGTGCCAGCAGCCAAGGGGTTTTTTCCGATTACGAGCAGTACTTC. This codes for CASSQGVFSDYEQYF.

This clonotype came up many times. CDR3 loop: CASSPNGGYLNQPQHF. CDR3 in DNA: TGTGCCAGCAGTCCCAATGGGGGCTATCTTAATCAGCCCCAGCATTTT. The chain uses TRBV27 and TRBJ1-5, with a tentative D call TRBD1 (6 bases). Deletions cut 5 bases from V and 4 bases from J, with 18 bases between. The germline V gene encodes CDR1 MNHEY and CDR2 SMNVEV (reference sequence). This CDR3 contains 16 residues.

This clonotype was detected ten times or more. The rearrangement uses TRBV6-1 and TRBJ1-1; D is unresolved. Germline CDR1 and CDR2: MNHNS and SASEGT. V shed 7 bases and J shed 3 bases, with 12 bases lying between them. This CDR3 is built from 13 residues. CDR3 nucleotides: TGTGCCAGCACTCCTACAGTGGACACTGAAGCTTTCTTT. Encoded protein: CASTPTVDTEAFF.

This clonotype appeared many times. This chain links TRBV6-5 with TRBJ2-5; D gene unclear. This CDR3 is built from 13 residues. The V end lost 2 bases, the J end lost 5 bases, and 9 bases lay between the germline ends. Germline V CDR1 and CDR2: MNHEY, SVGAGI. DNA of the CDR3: TGTGCCAGCAGTTACCATCAGTCGGAGACCCAGTACTTC. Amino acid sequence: CASSYHQSETQYF.

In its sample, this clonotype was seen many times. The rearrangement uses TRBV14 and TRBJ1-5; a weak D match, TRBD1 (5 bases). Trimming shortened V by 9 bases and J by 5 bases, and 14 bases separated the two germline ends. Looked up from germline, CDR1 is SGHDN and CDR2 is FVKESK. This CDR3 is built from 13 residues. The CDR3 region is CASSRGIYQPQHF. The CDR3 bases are TGTGCCAGTTCCCGGGGGATCTATCAGCCCCAGCATTTT.

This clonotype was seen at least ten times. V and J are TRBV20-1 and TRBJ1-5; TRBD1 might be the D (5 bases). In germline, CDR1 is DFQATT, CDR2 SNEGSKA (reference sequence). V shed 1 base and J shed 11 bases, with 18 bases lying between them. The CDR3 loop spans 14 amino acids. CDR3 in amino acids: CSARGDEAWETQHF. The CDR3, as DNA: TGCAGTGCTAGAGGGGACGAGGCTTGGGAGACCCAGCATTTT.

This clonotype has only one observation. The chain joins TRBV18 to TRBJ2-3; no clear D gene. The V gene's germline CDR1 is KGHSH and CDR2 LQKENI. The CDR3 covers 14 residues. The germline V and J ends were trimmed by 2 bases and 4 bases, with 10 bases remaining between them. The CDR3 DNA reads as TGTGCCAGCTCACCAATCAAGCTACCAGATACGCAGTATTTT. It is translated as CASSPIKLPDTQYF.

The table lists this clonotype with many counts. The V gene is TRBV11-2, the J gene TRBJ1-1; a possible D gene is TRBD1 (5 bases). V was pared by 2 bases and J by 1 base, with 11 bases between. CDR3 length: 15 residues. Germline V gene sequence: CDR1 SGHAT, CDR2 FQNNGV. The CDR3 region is CASSLQGSENTEAFF. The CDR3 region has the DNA TGTGCCAGCAGCTTACAGGGCTCGGAGAACACTGAAGCTTTCTTT.

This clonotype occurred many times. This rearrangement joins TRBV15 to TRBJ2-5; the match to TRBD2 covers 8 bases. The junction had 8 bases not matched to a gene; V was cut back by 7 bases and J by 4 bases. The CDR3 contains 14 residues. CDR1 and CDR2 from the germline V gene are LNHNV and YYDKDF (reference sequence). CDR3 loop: CATTTESGRETQYF. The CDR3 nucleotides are TGTGCCACCACTACGGAGAGCGGGAGAGAGACCCAGTACTTC.

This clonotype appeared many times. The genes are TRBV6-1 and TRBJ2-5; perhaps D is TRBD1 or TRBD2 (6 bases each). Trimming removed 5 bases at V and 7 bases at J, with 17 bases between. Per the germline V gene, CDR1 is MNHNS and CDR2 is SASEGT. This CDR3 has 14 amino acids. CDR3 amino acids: CASSPDWGAATQYF. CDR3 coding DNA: TGTGCCAGCAGTCCGGATTGGGGGGCCGCGACCCAGTACTTC.

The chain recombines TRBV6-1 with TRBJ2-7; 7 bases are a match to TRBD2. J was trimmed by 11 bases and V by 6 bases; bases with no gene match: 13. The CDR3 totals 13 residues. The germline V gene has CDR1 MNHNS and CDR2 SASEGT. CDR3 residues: CASSPGLAAEKYF. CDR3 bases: TGTGCCAGCAGCCCGGGGCTAGCGGCGGAAAAGTACTTC.

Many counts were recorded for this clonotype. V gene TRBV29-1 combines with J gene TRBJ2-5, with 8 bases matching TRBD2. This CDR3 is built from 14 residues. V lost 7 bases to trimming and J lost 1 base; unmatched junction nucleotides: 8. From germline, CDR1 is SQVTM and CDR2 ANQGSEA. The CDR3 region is CSAGWRGVQETQYF. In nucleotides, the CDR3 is TGCAGCGCCGGTTGGCGGGGGGTCCAAGAGACCCAGTACTTC.

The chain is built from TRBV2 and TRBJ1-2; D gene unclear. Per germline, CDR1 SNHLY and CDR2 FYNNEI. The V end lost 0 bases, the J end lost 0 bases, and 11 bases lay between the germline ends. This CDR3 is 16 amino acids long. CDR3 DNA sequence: TGTGCCAGCAGTGAAGCTGGGAGTTACACTAACTATGGCTACACCTTC. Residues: CASSEAGSYTNYGYTF.

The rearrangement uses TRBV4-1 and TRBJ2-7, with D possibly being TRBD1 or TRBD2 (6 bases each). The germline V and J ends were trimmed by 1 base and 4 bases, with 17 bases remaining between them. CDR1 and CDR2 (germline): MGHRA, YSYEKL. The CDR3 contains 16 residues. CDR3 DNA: TGCGCCAGCAGCCAAGCGGAGGGGGGAAGGTTTTACGAGCAGTACTTC. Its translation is CASSQAEGGRFYEQYF.

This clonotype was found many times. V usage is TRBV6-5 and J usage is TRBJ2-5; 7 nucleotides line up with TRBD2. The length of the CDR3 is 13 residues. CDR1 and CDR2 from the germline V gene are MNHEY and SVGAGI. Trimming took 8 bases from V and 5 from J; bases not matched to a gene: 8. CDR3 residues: CASEGMGGETQYF. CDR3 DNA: TGTGCCAGCGAAGGGATGGGGGGGGAGACCCAGTACTTC.

The chain's CDR3 is CASSRTGESHEQYF. The CDR3, as DNA: TGTGCCAGCAGCAGGACAGGGGAGAGCCACGAGCAGTACTTC. This chain joins TRBV7-9 and TRBJ2-7; 9 positions match TRBD1. The germline V gene encodes CDR1 SEHNR and CDR2 FQNEAQ (reference sequence). CDR3 size: 14 residues. V shed 5 bases and J 5 bases; nucleotides not matched to a gene: 7.

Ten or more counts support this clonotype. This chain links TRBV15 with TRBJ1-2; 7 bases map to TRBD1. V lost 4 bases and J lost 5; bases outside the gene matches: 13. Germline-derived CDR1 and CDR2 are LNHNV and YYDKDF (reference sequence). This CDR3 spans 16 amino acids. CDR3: CATSKTRGIEKYGYTF. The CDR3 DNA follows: TGTGCCACCAGCAAAACCAGGGGGATCGAGAAGTATGGCTACACCTTC. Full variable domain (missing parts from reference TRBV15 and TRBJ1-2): DAMVIQNPRYQVTQFGKPVTLSCSQTLNHNVMYWYQQKSSQAPKLLFHYYDKDFNNEADTPDNFQSRRPNTSFCFLDIRSPGLGDTAMYLCATSKTRGIEKYGYTFGSGTRLTVV.

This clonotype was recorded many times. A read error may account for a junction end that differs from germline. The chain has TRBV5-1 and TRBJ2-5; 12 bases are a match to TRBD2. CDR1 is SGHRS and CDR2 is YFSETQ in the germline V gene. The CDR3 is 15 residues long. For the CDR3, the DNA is TGTGCCAGCAGCTTACTAGCGGGGGGACAAGAGACCCAGTACTTC. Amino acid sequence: CASSLLAGGQETQYF.

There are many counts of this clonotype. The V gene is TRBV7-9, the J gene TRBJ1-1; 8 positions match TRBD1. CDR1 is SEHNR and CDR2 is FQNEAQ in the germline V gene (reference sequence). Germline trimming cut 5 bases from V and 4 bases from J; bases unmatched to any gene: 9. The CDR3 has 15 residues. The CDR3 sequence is CASSGADRAGTEAFF. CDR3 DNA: TGTGCCAGCAGCGGGGCGGACAGGGCGGGCACTGAAGCTTTCTTT.

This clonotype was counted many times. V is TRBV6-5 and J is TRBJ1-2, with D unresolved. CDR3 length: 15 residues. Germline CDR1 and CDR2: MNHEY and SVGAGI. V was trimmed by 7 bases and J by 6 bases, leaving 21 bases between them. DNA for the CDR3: TGTGCCAGCAAAATCCCGGGAAAAATATTAAATGGCTACACCTTC. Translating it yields CASKIPGKILNGYTF.

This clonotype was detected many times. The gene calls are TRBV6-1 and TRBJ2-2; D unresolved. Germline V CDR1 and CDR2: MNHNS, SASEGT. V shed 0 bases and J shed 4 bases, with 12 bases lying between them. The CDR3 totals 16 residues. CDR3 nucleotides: TGTGCCAGCAGTGAAGCGGCAGGTGCGAGCACCGGGGAGCTGTTTTTT. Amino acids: CASSEAAGASTGELFF.

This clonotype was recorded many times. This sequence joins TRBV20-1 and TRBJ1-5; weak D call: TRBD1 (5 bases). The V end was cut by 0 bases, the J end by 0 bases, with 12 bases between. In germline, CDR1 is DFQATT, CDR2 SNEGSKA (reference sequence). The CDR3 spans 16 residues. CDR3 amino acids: CSARDGAGPSNQPQHF. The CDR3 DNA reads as TGCAGTGCTAGAGACGGGGCAGGGCCTAGCAATCAGCCCCAGCATTTT.

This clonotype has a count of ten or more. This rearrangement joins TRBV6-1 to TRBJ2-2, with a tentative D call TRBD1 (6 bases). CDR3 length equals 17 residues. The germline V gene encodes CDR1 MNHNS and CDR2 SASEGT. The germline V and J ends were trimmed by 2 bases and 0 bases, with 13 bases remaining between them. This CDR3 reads CASSELRDTTNTGELFF. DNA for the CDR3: TGTGCCAGCAGTGAATTGAGGGACACCACGAACACCGGGGAGCTGTTTTTT.